The clone carrying this T cell receptor beta chain was seen ten or more times. Its antigen is as yet unknown. TCRdb re-analysed the multiplex PCR reads in MiXCR, keeping a single row per CDR3 protein. The repertoire holds fewer than 200,000 distinct CDR3 sequences, with roughly a third as singletons. These data come from a study of breast tumors, draining lymph nodes, adjacent tissues. Study-wide points: The lymph node origin of tumor T cells was framed as consistent with a hypothesis, not demonstrated. The data were judged consistent with most tumor T cells coming from lymph node and expanding in tumor.

The lymph nodes were axillary draining lymph nodes from breast cancer patients. Between the trimmed V and J ends, which lost 0 bases and 4 bases, there was a span of 14 bases. The CDR3 spans 15 residues. The germline CDR1 and CDR2 sequences are SGDLS and YYNGEE. This receptor was identified in a female donor with breast cancer. Some clones in this sample may be carry-over from other donors' samples. The chain combines TRBV9 with TRBJ2-7; D perhaps matches TRBD1 (6 bases). What was sequenced was axillary lymph node tissue. The CDR3 reads CASSVEGRGSYEQYF. The CDR3 DNA is TGTGCCAGCAGCGTAGAGGGCAGGGGTAGTTACGAGCAGTACTTC.